Sequencing of this T cell receptor (beta chain) was carried out in a study of blood T cell repertoires in COVID-19. In germline, CDR1 is SGDLS, CDR2 YYNGEE. The CDR3 spans 15 residues. V dropped 3 bases and J dropped 0 bases, with 11 bases sitting between them. Sequencing used immunoSEQ multiplex PCR; TCRdb keeps in-frame clones, though not all of them. The sample gives 24,000 or so clones, roughly 88% of which show up once; approximately 20% is in the top ten. V is TRBV9 and J is TRBJ2-3; D perhaps matches TRBD2 (5 bases). Material for sequencing was peripheral blood. The origin of this receptor is a man in his 70s in a cohort sampled during active COVID-19. The CDR3 DNA reads TGTGCCAGCAGCGAGACTCGGGGAAGCACAGATACGCAGTATTTT. This translates into CASSETRGSTDTQYF.